Listed here are 10 T cell receptor beta chains from one sample, sequenced in a study of T cells in Graves' hyperthyroidism and ophthalmopathy. Amplification of TCR beta CDR3 regions was performed using RNA transcripts as template. The HTBI primer set was used in a first-round RT-PCR of the TCR CDR3. TCRdb re-called the multiplex PCR reads with MiXCR, one entry per CDR3 protein. The table shows more than 500,000 distinct CDR3 sequences, with roughly a sixth occurring only once. The sequenced sample was blood. Receptor source: a woman in her 30s with Graves' ophthalmopathy.

J is TRBJ2-3 and V is TRBV6-1; 10 nucleotides align to TRBD2. This CDR3 comprises 12 residues. The V gene end was trimmed by 9 bases and the J gene end by 5 bases; junction bases not matched to a gene: 2. CDR1 and CDR2 from the germline V gene are MNHNS and SASEGT. CDR3 DNA: TGTGCCAGTGGGACTAGCGAAGATACGCAGTATTTT. Translation gives CASGTSEDTQYF.

The chain recombines TRBV28 with TRBJ2-7; D unresolved. Germline assignment: CDR1 MDHEN and CDR2 SYDVKM. The CDR3 loop spans 13 amino acids. V lost 7 bases to trimming and J lost 8 bases, with 18 bases between them. The CDR3 DNA is TGTGCCAGCAACCCGACGCAGCTGAAGAAGCAGTACTTC. Translation: CASNPTQLKKQYF.

This clonotype appeared a few times. V is TRBV4-1 and J is TRBJ1-1; TRBD1 is a possible D gene (5 bases). This CDR3 spans 15 amino acids. V was trimmed by 1 base and J by 4 bases, leaving 13 bases between them. Germline CDR1 and CDR2: MGHRA and YSYEKL. The CDR3 DNA follows: TGCGCCAGCAGCCAAGTTTCTGGGGGGTCCACTGAAGCTTTCTTT. Translating it yields CASSQVSGGSTEAFF.

This clonotype was recorded at least ten times. The J gene is TRBJ1-3, the V gene TRBV20-1; no firm D call. From germline, CDR1 is DFQATT and CDR2 SNEGSKA (reference sequence). V gave up 3 bases and J gave up 1 base, with 13 bases separating them. The CDR3 spans 15 residues. The CDR3 DNA follows: TGCAGTGCTAGGAGGGCCGCGGGGTCTGGAAACACCATATATTTT. This gives the protein CSARRAAGSGNTIYF.

This clonotype was recorded at least ten times. This chain uses TRBV5-1 with TRBJ2-1, with D maybe TRBD1 (6 bases). V was shortened by 4 bases and J by 4 bases, with 9 bases between the two germline ends. The length of the CDR3 is 13 residues. In germline, CDR1 is SGHRS, CDR2 YFSETQ. CDR3 DNA sequence: TGCGCCAGCAGCCAAGACAGGTACAATGAGCAGTTCTTC. As protein: CASSQDRYNEQFF.

This clonotype was counted at least ten times. V and J are TRBV6-2 or TRBV6-3 and TRBJ2-3; 12 bases align to TRBD2. The CDR3 loop spans 16 amino acids. Germline CDR1 and CDR2: MNHEY and SVGEGT. Germline trimming cut 5 bases from V and 3 bases from J; bases unmatched to any gene: 6. DNA for the CDR3: TGTGCCAGCAGTAACCTAGCGGGAGGGCCAACAGATACGCAGTATTTT. Translation gives CASSNLAGGPTDTQYF.

In this sample, this clonotype turned up many times. The V and J genes are TRBV20-1 and TRBJ2-7, with 7 bases aligning to TRBD1. Germline lookup yields CDR1 DFQATT and CDR2 SNEGSKA (reference sequence). V shed 7 bases, J shed 2 bases, and the junction held 8 bases outside the gene matches. The CDR3 covers 13 residues. The CDR3 DNA reads TGCAGTGACCCACAGGGGTGGGCCTACGAGCAGTACTTC. This translates into CSDPQGWAYEQYF.

The genes are TRBV14 and TRBJ1-4, with D uncertain. CDR1 and CDR2 from the germline V gene are SGHDN and FVKESK. The V end was cut by 4 bases, the J end by 7 bases, with 10 bases between. The CDR3 has 13 residues. The CDR3 DNA sequence: TGTGCCAGCAGCCGACCCCTTAGTGAAAAACTGTTTTTT. This codes for CASSRPLSEKLFF.

This chain connects TRBV9 to TRBJ1-1; no clear D. This CDR3 is built from 14 residues. The V gene lost 0 bases and the J gene lost 1 base, with 7 bases spanning the gap. Germline assignment: CDR1 SGDLS and CDR2 YYNGEE. The CDR3 DNA reads as TGTGCCAGCAGCGTAGAGGGTGCGAACACTGAAGCTTTCTTT. Protein sequence: CASSVEGANTEAFF.

This clonotype was counted a few times. The chain employs TRBV27 and TRBJ2-2; D not resolved. CDR3 size: 12 residues. Germline CDR1 reads MNHEY; CDR2 reads SMNVEV (reference sequence). V lost 8 bases and J lost 3, with 7 bases in between. CDR3 in amino acids: CASRRDTGELFF. The CDR3 DNA follows: TGTGCCAGCCGAAGAGACACCGGGGAGCTGTTTTTT.